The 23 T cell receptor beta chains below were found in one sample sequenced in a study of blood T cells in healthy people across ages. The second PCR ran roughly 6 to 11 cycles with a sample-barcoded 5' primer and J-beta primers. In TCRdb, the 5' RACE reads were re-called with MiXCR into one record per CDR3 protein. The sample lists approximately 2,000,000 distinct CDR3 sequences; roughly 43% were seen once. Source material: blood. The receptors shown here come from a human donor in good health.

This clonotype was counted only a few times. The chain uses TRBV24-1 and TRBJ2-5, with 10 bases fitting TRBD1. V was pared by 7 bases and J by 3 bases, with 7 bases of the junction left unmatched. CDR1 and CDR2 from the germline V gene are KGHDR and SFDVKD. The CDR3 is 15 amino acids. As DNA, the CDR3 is TGTGCCACCAGGAGACAGGGGGCGCGTAAAGAGACCCAGTACTTC. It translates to CATRRQGARKETQYF.

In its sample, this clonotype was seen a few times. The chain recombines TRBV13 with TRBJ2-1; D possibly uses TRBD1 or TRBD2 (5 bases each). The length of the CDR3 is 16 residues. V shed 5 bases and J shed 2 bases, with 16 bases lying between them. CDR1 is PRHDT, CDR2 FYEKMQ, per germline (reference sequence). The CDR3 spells CASSIVTGTPYNEQFF. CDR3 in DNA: TGTGCCAGCAGCATTGTCACGGGGACCCCCTACAATGAGCAGTTCTTC.

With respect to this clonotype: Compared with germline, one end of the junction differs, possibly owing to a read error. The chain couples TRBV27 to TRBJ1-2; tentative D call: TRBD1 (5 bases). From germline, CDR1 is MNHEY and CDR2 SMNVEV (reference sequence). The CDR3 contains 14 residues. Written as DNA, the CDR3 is TGTGCCGGCAGTTTAAGACAGACAAAATATGGCTACACCTTC. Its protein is CAGSLRQTKYGYTF.

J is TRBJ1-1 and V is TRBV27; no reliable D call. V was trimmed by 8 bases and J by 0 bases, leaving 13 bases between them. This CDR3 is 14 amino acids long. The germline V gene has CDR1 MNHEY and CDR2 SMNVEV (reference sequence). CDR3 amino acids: CASVNGLLNTEAFF. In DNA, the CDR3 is TGTGCCAGCGTAAACGGGCTGTTGAACACTGAAGCTTTCTTT.

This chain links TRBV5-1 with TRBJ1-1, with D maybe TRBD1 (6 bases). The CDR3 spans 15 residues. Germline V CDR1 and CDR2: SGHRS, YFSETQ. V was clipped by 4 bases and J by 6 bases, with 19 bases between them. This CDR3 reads CASSIGGQGGSEAFF. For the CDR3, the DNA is TGCGCCAGCAGCATCGGGGGCCAGGGCGGCTCTGAAGCTTTCTTT.

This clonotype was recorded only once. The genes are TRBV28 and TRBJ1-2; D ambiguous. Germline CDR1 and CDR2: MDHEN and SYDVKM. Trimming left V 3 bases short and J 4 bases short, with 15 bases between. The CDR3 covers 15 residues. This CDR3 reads CASSFSGSAGYGYTF. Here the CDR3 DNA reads TGTGCCAGCAGTTTCAGTGGCTCGGCGGGCTATGGCTACACCTTC.

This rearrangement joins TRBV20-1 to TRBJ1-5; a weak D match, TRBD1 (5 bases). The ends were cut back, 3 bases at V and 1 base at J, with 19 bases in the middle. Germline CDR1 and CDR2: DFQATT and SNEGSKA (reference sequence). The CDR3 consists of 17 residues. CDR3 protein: CSASTIGAGVSNQPQHF. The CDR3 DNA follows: TGCAGTGCTAGTACGATCGGGGCCGGGGTGAGCAATCAGCCCCAGCATTTT.

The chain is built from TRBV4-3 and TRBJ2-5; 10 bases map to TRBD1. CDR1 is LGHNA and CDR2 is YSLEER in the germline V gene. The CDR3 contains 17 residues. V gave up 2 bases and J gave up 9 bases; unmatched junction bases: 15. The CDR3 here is CASSQIGGTGEPRAQYF. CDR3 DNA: TGCGCCAGCAGCCAAATTGGAGGGACAGGGGAACCCCGGGCCCAGTACTTC.

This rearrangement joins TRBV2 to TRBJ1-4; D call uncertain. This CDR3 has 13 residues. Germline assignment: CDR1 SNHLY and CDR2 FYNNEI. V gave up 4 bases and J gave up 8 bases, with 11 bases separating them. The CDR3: CASSAGSREKLFF. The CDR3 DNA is TGTGCCAGCAGTGCCGGTAGCAGGGAAAAACTGTTTTTT.

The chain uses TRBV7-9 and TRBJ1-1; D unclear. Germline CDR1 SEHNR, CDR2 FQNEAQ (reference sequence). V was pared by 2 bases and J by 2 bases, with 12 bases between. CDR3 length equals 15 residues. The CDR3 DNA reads TGTGCCAGCAGCTTACTTCTTGGGTATAACACTGAAGCTTTCTTT. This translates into CASSLLLGYNTEAFF.

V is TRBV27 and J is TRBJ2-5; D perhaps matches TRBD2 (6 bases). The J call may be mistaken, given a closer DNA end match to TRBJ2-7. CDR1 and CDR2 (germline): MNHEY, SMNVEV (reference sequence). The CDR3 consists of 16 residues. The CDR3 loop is CASSPSTGTHTYEQYF. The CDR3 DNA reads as TGTGCCAGCAGTCCGAGCACCGGGACTCACACCTACGAGCAGTACTTC.

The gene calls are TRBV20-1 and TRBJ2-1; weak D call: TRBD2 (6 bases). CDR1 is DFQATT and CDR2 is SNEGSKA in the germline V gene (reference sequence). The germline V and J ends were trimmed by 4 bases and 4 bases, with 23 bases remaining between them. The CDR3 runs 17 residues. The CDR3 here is CSATRGVTSETYNEQFF. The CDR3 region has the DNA TGCAGTGCTACTCGGGGAGTGACTAGTGAGACTTACAATGAGCAGTTCTTC.

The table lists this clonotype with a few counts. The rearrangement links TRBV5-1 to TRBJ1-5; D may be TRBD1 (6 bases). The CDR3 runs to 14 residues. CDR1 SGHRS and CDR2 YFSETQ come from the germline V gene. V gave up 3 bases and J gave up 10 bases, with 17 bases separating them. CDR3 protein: CASSSGLTGGPQHF. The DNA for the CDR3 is TGCGCCAGCAGCTCGGGTTTGACAGGCGGCCCCCAGCATTTT. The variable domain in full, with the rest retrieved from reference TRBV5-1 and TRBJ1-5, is KAGVTQTPRYLIKTRGQQVTLSCSPISGHRSVSWYQQTPGQGLQFLFEYFSETQRNKGNFPGRFSGRQFSNSRSEMNVSTLELGDSALYLCASSSGLTGGPQHFGDGTRLSIL.

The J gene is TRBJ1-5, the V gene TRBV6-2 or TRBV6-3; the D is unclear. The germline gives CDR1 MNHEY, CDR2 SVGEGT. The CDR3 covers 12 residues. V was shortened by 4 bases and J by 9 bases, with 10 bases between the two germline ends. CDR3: CASSWIVVPQHF. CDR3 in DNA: TGTGCCAGCAGTTGGATAGTGGTGCCCCAGCATTTT.

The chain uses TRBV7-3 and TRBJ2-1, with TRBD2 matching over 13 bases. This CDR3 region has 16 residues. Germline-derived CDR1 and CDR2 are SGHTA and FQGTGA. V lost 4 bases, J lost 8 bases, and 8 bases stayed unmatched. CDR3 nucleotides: TGTGCCAGCAGCTACCGACTAGCGGGGGGTTTAGATGAGCAGTTCTTC. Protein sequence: CASSYRLAGGLDEQFF.

The CDR3 DNA reads as TGCAGTGCTAGATCGGACAGGTATGAAGCTTTCTTT. It yields the protein CSARSDRYEAFF. The chain couples TRBV20-1 to TRBJ1-1, with 7 bases identical to TRBD1. This CDR3 is 12 amino acids long. Unmatched junction bases numbered 4, after V lost 2 bases and J lost 7 bases. Germline CDR1 and CDR2: DFQATT and SNEGSKA (reference sequence).

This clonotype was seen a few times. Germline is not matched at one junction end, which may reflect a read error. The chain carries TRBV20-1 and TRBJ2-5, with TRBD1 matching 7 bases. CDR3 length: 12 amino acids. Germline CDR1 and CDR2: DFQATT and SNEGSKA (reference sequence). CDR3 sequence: CSTSYRGETQYF. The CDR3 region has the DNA TGCAGTACTAGTTACAGGGGCGAGACCCAGTACTTC.

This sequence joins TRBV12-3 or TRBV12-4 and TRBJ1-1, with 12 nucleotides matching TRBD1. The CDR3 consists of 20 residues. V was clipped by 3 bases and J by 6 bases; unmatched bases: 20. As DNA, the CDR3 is TGTGCCAGCAGTTTTACAACGTACCAACGTACGGGACAGGGGGCATCTGAAGCTTTCTTT. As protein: CASSFTTYQRTGQGASEAFF.

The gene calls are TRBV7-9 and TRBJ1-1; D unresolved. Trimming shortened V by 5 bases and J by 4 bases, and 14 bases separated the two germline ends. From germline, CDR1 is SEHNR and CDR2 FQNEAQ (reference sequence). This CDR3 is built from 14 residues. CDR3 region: CASSLRGELTEAFF. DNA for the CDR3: TGTGCCAGCAGCCTTCGAGGAGAACTCACTGAAGCTTTCTTT.

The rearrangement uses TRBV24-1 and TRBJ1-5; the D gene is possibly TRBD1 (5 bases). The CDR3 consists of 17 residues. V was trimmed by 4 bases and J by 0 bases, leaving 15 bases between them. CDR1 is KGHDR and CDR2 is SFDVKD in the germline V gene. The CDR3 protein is CATSENHGGYSNQPQHF. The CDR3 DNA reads TGTGCCACCAGTGAGAACCACGGGGGATATAGCAATCAGCCCCAGCATTTT.

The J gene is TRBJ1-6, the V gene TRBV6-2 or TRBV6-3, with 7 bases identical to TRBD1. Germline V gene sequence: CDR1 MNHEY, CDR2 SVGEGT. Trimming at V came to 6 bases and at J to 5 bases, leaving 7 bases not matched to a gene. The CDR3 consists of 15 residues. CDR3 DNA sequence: TGTGCCAGCAGCTCTTTACAGGGGAATAATTCACCCCTCCACTTT. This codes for CASSSLQGNNSPLHF.

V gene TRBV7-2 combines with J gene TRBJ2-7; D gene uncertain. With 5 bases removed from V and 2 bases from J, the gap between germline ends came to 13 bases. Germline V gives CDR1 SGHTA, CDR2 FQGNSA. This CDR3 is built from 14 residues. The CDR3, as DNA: TGTGCCAGCAGCCCCCGGGCTAATCCCTACGAGCAGTACTTC. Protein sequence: CASSPRANPYEQYF.

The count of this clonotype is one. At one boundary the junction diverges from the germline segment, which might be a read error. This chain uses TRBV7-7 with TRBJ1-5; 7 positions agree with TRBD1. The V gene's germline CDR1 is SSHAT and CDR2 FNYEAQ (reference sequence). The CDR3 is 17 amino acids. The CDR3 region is CASSLKGPDREGQPRHF. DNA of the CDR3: TGTGCTAGCAGCTTGAAGGGGCCAGACAGGGAGGGTCAGCCCCGGCATTTT.